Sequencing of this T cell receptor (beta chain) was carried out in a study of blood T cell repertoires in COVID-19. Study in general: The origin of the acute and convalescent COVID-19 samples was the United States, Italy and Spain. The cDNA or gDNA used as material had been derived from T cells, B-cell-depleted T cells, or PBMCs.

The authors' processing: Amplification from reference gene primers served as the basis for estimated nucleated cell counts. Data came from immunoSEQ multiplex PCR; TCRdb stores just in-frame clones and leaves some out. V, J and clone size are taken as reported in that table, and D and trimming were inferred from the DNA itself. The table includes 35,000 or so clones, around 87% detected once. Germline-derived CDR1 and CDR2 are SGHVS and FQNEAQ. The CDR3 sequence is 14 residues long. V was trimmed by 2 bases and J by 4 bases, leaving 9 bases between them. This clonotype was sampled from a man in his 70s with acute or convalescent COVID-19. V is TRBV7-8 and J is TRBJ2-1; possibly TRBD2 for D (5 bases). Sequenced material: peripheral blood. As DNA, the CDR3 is TGTGCCAGCAGCTTAAGTGAGGGTTACAATGAGCAGTTCTTC. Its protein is CASSLSEGYNEQFF.